These 32 T cell receptor beta chains came from one sample sequenced in a study of early T cells in non-severe SARS-CoV-2 infection. TCRdb re-analysed the 5' RACE reads in MiXCR, keeping a single row per CDR3 protein. The sample consists of roughly 99,000 distinct CDR3 sequences, approximately 10% of them appearing once. Sequenced: whole blood. The receptors shown here come from an adult who was a healthcare worker with PCR-confirmed SARS-CoV-2 infection or an uninfected control (not recorded which).

In this sample, this clonotype turned up a few times. V gene TRBV20-1 combines with J gene TRBJ2-7; possibly TRBD1 for D (6 bases). The germline V gene has CDR1 DFQATT and CDR2 SNEGSKA (reference sequence). Trimming took off 0 bases at V and 4 bases at J, with 16 bases between the two ends. This CDR3 region has 15 residues. Here the CDR3 reads CSAREGAFSVYEQYF. Here the CDR3 DNA reads TGCAGTGCTAGAGAGGGGGCATTCTCCGTTTACGAGCAGTACTTC.

This clonotype was recorded at least ten times. This chain links TRBV28 with TRBJ2-2; no clear D gene. The CDR3 has 13 amino acids. CDR1 and CDR2 from the germline V gene are MDHEN and SYDVKM. Trimming removed 8 bases from V and 6 bases from J, with 13 bases in between. The CDR3 reads CASGVYDAGELFF. CDR3 nucleotide sequence: TGTGCCAGCGGAGTGTATGACGCCGGGGAGCTGTTTTTT.

The chain carries TRBV4-1 and TRBJ1-5, with D maybe TRBD1 (6 bases). CDR1 and CDR2 (germline): MGHRA, YSYEKL. There are 14 residues in the CDR3. The V and J ends lost 8 bases and 3 bases respectively, with 14 bases between them. CDR3 loop: CASGGQGPNQPQHF. CDR3 nucleotide sequence: TGCGCCAGCGGGGGGCAGGGGCCCAATCAGCCCCAGCATTTT.

In this sample, this clonotype turned up a few times. The chain couples TRBV24-1 to TRBJ2-3; TRBD1 aligns across 11 bases. Germline trimming cut 6 bases from V and 3 bases from J; bases unmatched to any gene: 4. CDR1 and CDR2 (germline): KGHDR, SFDVKD. This CDR3 comprises 15 residues. CDR3 DNA sequence: TGTGCCACCAGTAAAGGGACAGGGGGTACAGATACGCAGTATTTT. Translated: CATSKGTGGTDTQYF.

This clonotype was seen at least ten times. The rearrangement uses TRBV6-6 and TRBJ2-7; perhaps TRBD1 as D (5 bases). Per the germline V gene, CDR1 is MNHNY and CDR2 is SVGAGI (reference sequence). CDR3 length equals 12 residues. With 6 bases removed from V and 3 bases from J, the gap between germline ends came to 9 bases. CDR3 loop: CASSPTVYEQYF. The CDR3 coding sequence is TGTGCCAGCAGCCCGACAGTCTACGAGCAGTACTTC.

This clonotype was detected ten times or more. The rearrangement uses TRBV6-2 or TRBV6-3 and TRBJ2-2, with 7 bases that match TRBD2. V gave up 2 bases and J gave up 7 bases; unmatched junction bases: 7. In germline, CDR1 is MNHEY, CDR2 SVGEGT. The CDR3 contains 15 residues. The CDR3 here is CASSYSYREVGELFF. DNA of the CDR3: TGTGCCAGCAGTTACAGCTATCGGGAGGTCGGGGAGCTGTTTTTT.

The rearrangement joins TRBV28 to TRBJ1-5; D perhaps matches TRBD1 (5 bases). Germline V lookup: CDR1 MDHEN, CDR2 SYDVKM. V was clipped by 3 bases and J by 8 bases, with 17 bases between them. The CDR3 runs to 15 residues. In DNA, the CDR3 is TGTGCCAGCAGTTTTCTGTCAGGGCCGAGGGAGCCCCAGCATTTT. As protein: CASSFLSGPREPQHF. Full variable domain (outside the CDR3, taken from reference TRBV28 and TRBJ1-5): DVKVTQSSRYLVKRTGEKVFLECVQDMDHENMFWYRQDPGLGLRLIYFSYDVKMKEKGDIPEGYSVSREKKERFSLILESASTNQTSMYLCASSFLSGPREPQHFGDGTRLSIL.

This clonotype was detected a few times. The chain links TRBV6-1 to TRBJ1-5; 7 bases fit TRBD1. The CDR3 is 15 amino acids. Per germline, CDR1 MNHNS and CDR2 SASEGT. V was pared by 4 bases and J by 4 bases, with 7 bases of the junction left unmatched. This chain's CDR3 is CASSGWTGTNQPQHF. The CDR3 DNA sequence: TGTGCCAGCAGTGGCTGGACAGGAACAAATCAGCCCCAGCATTTT.

The sample holds many counts of this clonotype. The chain links TRBV4-1 to TRBJ2-1; 9 bases match TRBD2. The ends lost 4 bases at V and 3 bases at J; junction bases unmatched: 4. The CDR3 has 15 residues. CDR1 is MGHRA, CDR2 YSYEKL, per germline. Here the CDR3 DNA reads TGCGCCAGCAGCCGCCGGACTAGCGACTACAATGAGCAGTTCTTC. Its translation: CASSRRTSDYNEQFF.

This clonotype has only a few counts. V is TRBV10-3 and J is TRBJ2-2; D is uncertain. The length of the CDR3 is 13 residues. Deletions cut 0 bases from V and 11 bases from J, with 10 bases between. The germline V gene encodes CDR1 ENHRY and CDR2 SYGVKD. The CDR3 DNA sequence: TGTGCCATCAGTGAGTCGAGCCTCCTTGAGCTGTTTTTT. It translates to CAISESSLLELFF.

This clonotype appeared many times. The rearrangement joins TRBV6-1 to TRBJ2-1, with 7 bases identical to TRBD2. Germline CDR1 and CDR2: MNHNS and SASEGT. This CDR3 has 14 residues. J lost 7 bases, V lost 2 bases, and 5 bases had no gene match. The CDR3 coding sequence is TGTGCCAGCAGTGAAAAGGAGGGAGGGAATGAGCAGTTCTTC. It translates to CASSEKEGGNEQFF.

The chain combines TRBV20-1 with TRBJ2-7; a weak D match, TRBD2 (5 bases). CDR3 length: 12 amino acids. V dropped 7 bases and J dropped 3 bases, with 13 bases sitting between them. Germline V CDR1 and CDR2: DFQATT, SNEGSKA (reference sequence). The CDR3 region has the DNA TGCAGTGTGTCGGGATCCAACTACGAGCAGTACTTC. This translates into CSVSGSNYEQYF.

This clonotype appeared a few times. The chain is built from TRBV6-5 and TRBJ2-1, with D tentatively TRBD2 (5 bases). This CDR3 is built from 13 residues. Germline lookup yields CDR1 MNHEY and CDR2 SVGAGI. V lost 5 bases, J lost 3 bases, and 8 bases lay in between. This CDR3 is CASSPRDYNEQFF. CDR3 DNA: TGTGCCAGCAGTCCCCGGGACTACAATGAGCAGTTCTTC.

This clonotype turned up a few times. V is TRBV6-2 or TRBV6-3 and J is TRBJ2-7, with 7 bases fitting TRBD2. Germline values: CDR1 MNHEY, CDR2 SVGEGT. The V segment lost 8 bases and the J segment 9 bases; nucleotides outside the gene matches: 10. The CDR3 is 12 amino acids. The DNA for the CDR3 is TGTGCCAGCCGCCGGGAGGCCACGGGGCAGTACTTC. Translated: CASRREATGQYF.

This clonotype has more than one count but fewer than ten. The chain uses TRBV20-1 and TRBJ2-2; 8 bases are a match to TRBD2. The CDR3 is 13 residues long. The V segment lost 5 bases and the J segment 4 bases; nucleotides outside the gene matches: 3. The germline V gene has CDR1 DFQATT and CDR2 SNEGSKA (reference sequence). The CDR3 nucleotides are TGCAGTGCTCGGGAGGGAAGCACCGGGGAGCTGTTTTTT. Its translation: CSAREGSTGELFF.

This clonotype has at least ten counts. The chain combines TRBV30 with TRBJ2-1; unclear D gene. This CDR3 comprises 13 residues. CDR1 is GTSNPN and CDR2 is SVGIG in the germline V gene (reference sequence). The germline V and J ends were trimmed by 2 bases and 14 bases, with 19 bases remaining between them. DNA of the CDR3: TGTGCCTGGAGTATCTCTGGACCCCCCACCGAGTTCTTC. It codes for CAWSISGPPTEFF.

The chain uses TRBV29-1 and TRBJ2-7, with D perhaps TRBD1 (6 bases). CDR3 size: 14 residues. Germline values: CDR1 SQVTM, CDR2 ANQGSEA. With 6 bases removed from V and 1 base from J, the gap between germline ends came to 16 bases. The CDR3 DNA follows: TGCAGCGTGGGAACAGGGAGTAGGTCCTACGAGCAGTACTTC. Residues: CSVGTGSRSYEQYF.

This clonotype has a count of ten or more. The V gene is TRBV7-9, the J gene TRBJ2-2; 9 bases align to TRBD1. The V segment lost 4 bases and the J segment 1 base; nucleotides outside the gene matches: 4. This CDR3 region has 16 residues. In germline, CDR1 is SEHNR, CDR2 FQNEAQ (reference sequence). The CDR3 nucleotides read TGTGCCAGCAGCTATACGACAGGGGGGAACACCGGGGAGCTGTTTTTT. It encodes CASSYTTGGNTGELFF.

At least ten counts were recorded for this clonotype. The rearrangement uses TRBV7-2 and TRBJ2-7, with unresolved D. Germline V CDR1 and CDR2: SGHTA, FQGNSA. The CDR3 has 14 amino acids. V shed 4 bases and J shed 2 bases, with 12 bases lying between them. The CDR3 bases are TGTGCCAGCAGCTCCCCCGGTACCACCTACGAGCAGTACTTC. Its protein is CASSSPGTTYEQYF.

The gene calls are TRBV20-1 and TRBJ2-1, with 9 bases fitting TRBD2. The CDR3 extends over 14 amino acids. Germline-derived CDR1 and CDR2 are DFQATT and SNEGSKA (reference sequence). V shed 4 bases, J shed 0 bases, and the junction held 1 base outside the gene matches. The DNA for the CDR3 is TGCAGTGCTATAGCGGGAGTCTCCTACAATGAGCAGTTCTTC. Protein sequence: CSAIAGVSYNEQFF.

This clonotype came up many times. This chain links TRBV4-2 with TRBJ2-5, with TRBD2 identical over 8 bases. V dropped 4 bases and J dropped 1; count of bases not matched to a gene: 5. CDR3 length: 15 amino acids. Germline CDR1 is LGHNA and CDR2 is YNFKEQ. The CDR3 reads CASSLTGLAQETQYF. As DNA, the CDR3 is TGTGCCAGCAGCCTCACCGGACTAGCCCAAGAGACCCAGTACTTC.

The V gene is TRBV12-3 or TRBV12-4, the J gene TRBJ2-3, with a weak D call TRBD2 (5 bases). Trimming pared 4 bases from V and 4 bases from J, leaving 18 bases between. This CDR3 has 16 amino acids. CDR3 sequence: CASSSPLSARADTQYF. The DNA of the CDR3 is TGTGCCAGCAGTTCGCCTCTTAGCGCACGGGCAGATACGCAGTATTTT.

Points on this clonotype: A much larger clone lies one base from this, so it may be a read error. The chain combines TRBV20-1 with TRBJ1-1, with D possibly being TRBD1 (5 bases). The CDR3 covers 13 residues. CDR1 and CDR2 from the germline V gene are DFQATT and SNEGSKA (reference sequence). Trimming pared 6 bases from V and 1 base from J, leaving 12 bases between. The DNA for the CDR3 is TGCAGTGCATACCGGGACGGGAACACTGAAGCTTTCTTT. Translated: CSAYRDGNTEAFF.

This clonotype was counted at least ten times. The rearrangement uses TRBV4-1 and TRBJ2-1, with 10 nucleotides matching TRBD1. This CDR3 is built from 15 residues. In germline, CDR1 is MGHRA, CDR2 YSYEKL. Trimming took 3 bases from V and 9 from J; bases not matched to a gene: 8. As DNA, the CDR3 is TGCGCCAGCAGCCAGACAGGGGGCGCGAGTAGTGAGCAGTTCTTC. Its translation: CASSQTGGASSEQFF.

The sample holds many counts of this clonotype. This chain joins TRBV6-5 and TRBJ1-5; D perhaps matches TRBD1 (5 bases). V was trimmed by 5 bases and J by 6 bases, leaving 14 bases between them. Germline CDR1 MNHEY, CDR2 SVGAGI. The CDR3 extends over 14 amino acids. CDR3 residues: CASSPTEGSQPQHF. Here the CDR3 DNA reads TGTGCCAGCAGTCCCACCGAGGGGAGTCAGCCCCAGCATTTT.

In its sample, this clonotype was seen a few times. This rearrangement joins TRBV28 to TRBJ1-4; TRBD1 matches 8 bases. CDR1 and CDR2 (germline): MDHEN, SYDVKM. The junction had 7 bases not matched to a gene; V was cut back by 5 bases and J by 5 bases. The CDR3 spans 15 residues. The CDR3 DNA reads TGTGCCAGCAGTGCCGCAGGGGGCGCGAATGAAAAACTGTTTTTT. It yields the protein CASSAAGGANEKLFF.

In this sample, this clonotype turned up a few times. The genes are TRBV20-1 and TRBJ2-4; 12 bases fit TRBD2. V lost 3 bases and J lost 11; bases outside the gene matches: 11. Looked up from germline, CDR1 is DFQATT and CDR2 is SNEGSKA (reference sequence). The CDR3 contains 15 residues. CDR3 in amino acids: CSASPLLAGGPLQYF. Here the CDR3 DNA reads TGCAGTGCTAGCCCTCTCCTAGCGGGAGGGCCCCTTCAGTACTTC.

The rearrangement links TRBV28 to TRBJ2-7, with TRBD1 matching over 7 bases. This CDR3 has 15 residues. In germline, CDR1 is MDHEN, CDR2 SYDVKM. V shed 5 bases and J 3 bases; nucleotides not matched to a gene: 10. Written as DNA, the CDR3 is TGTGCCAGCAGTCCCGCAGGGGGAGTCCTCTACGAGCAGTACTTC. The encoded protein is CASSPAGGVLYEQYF.

The gene calls are TRBV4-1 and TRBJ2-4, with 7 nucleotides matching TRBD1. Germline loops: CDR1 MGHRA, CDR2 YSYEKL. CDR3 length equals 14 residues. Losses at the gene ends were 3 bases for V and 5 bases for J; bases not matched to a gene: 4. CDR3 in amino acids: CASSQTGFQNIQYF. The DNA of the CDR3 is TGCGCCAGCAGCCAGACAGGGTTCCAAAACATTCAGTACTTC.

The V gene is TRBV3-1, the J gene TRBJ2-7; 9 bases map to TRBD2. The CDR3 loop spans 15 amino acids. V lost 0 bases and J lost 3; bases outside the gene matches: 3. Germline V gene lookup returns CDR1 LGHDT and CDR2 YNNKEL (reference sequence). In nucleotides, the CDR3 is TGTGCCAGCAGCCAAGAGACTAGCGGAGTCTACGAGCAGTACTTC. It yields the protein CASSQETSGVYEQYF.

The rearrangement uses TRBV20-1 and TRBJ2-2, with D unclear. Germline CDR1 and CDR2: DFQATT and SNEGSKA (reference sequence). The V gene lost 6 bases and the J gene lost 6 bases, with 14 bases spanning the gap. The CDR3 is made up of 13 amino acids. CDR3 sequence reads: CSALSSWAGELFF. The CDR3 DNA is TGCAGTGCCCTTAGTAGTTGGGCCGGGGAGCTGTTTTTT.

This clonotype was picked up many times. The chain couples TRBV7-2 to TRBJ2-7; possible D gene TRBD2, 5 bases. The CDR3 has 16 amino acids. CDR1 SGHTA and CDR2 FQGNSA come from the germline V gene. Trimming stripped 0 bases from V and 4 bases from J, with 16 bases between. CDR3 sequence: CASSLAVGRSGYEQYF. The CDR3 bases are TGTGCCAGCAGCTTAGCAGTGGGGAGATCCGGGTACGAGCAGTACTTC.